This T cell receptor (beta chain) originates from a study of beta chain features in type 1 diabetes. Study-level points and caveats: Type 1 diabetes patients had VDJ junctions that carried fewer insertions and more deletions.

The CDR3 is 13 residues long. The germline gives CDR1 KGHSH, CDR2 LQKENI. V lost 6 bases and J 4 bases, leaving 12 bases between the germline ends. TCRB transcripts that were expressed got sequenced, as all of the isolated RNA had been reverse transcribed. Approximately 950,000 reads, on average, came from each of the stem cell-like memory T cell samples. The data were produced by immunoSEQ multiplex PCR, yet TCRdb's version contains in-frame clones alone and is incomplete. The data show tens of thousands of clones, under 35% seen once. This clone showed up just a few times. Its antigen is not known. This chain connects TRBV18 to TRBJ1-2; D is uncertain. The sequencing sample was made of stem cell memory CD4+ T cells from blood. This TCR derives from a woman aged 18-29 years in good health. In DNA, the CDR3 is TGTGCCAGCTCCCTTGCGGGATCCTATGGCTACACCTTC. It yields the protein CASSLAGSYGYTF.